This T cell receptor (beta chain) was captured by sequencing in a study of response to subunit inactivated influenza vaccine. General study points: With each seasonal influenza vaccination, the authors suggested, few new T cells are recruited.

This clonotype occurred a few times. Its cognate antigen is unknown. TCRdb re-called the RT-PCR reads through MiXCR, storing one row per CDR3 protein. Of about 650,000 distinct CDR3 sequences in the sample, around 13% were seen once. Germline V gives CDR1 DFQATT, CDR2 SNEGSKA (reference sequence). V was trimmed by 3 bases and J by 4 bases, leaving 18 bases between them. The CDR3 is made up of 16 amino acids. Sequencing used PBMCs from blood, obtained less than 15 days before vaccination. The chain carries TRBV20-1 and TRBJ2-2, with D maybe TRBD2 (6 bases). The sequence came from a man aged 45-60 years who received an inactivated influenza vaccine. The CDR3 DNA reads as TGCAGTGCTAGGCGGAGGGAGCGGATGCGCACCGGGGAGCTGTTTTTT. Encoded protein: CSARRRERMRTGELFF.